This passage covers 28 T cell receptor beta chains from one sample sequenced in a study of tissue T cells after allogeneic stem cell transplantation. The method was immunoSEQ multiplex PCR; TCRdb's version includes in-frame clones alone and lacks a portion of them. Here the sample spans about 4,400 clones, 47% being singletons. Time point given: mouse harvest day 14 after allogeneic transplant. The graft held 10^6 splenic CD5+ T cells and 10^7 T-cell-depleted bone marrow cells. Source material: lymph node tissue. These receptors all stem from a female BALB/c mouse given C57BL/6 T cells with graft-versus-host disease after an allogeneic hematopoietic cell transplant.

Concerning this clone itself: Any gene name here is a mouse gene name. CDR3 bases read: TGTGCCAGCAGTCAGGGAGGTCAAAACACCTTGTAC. It encodes CASSQGGQNTLY. The whole CDR3 sequence reads CASSQGGQNTLYF. The chain recombines TRBV26 with TRBJ2-4; D gene ambiguous. The read falls 1 residue short of the CDR3 end, and the missing part is taken from the germline J gene. Germline V gives CDR1 KGHPV, CDR2 FQNQEV (reference sequence). The V and J ends lost 4 bases and 1 base respectively, with 6 bases between them. This CDR3 is 13 amino acids long.

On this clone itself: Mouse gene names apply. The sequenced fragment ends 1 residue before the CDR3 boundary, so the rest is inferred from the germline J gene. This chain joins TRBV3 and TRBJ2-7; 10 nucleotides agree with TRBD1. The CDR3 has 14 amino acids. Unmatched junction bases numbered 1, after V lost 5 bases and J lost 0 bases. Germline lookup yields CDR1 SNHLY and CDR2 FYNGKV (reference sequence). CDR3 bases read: TGTGCCAGCAGCCGGACAGGGGGCTCCTATGAACAGTAC. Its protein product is CASSRTGGSYEQY. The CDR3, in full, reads CASSRTGGSYEQYF.

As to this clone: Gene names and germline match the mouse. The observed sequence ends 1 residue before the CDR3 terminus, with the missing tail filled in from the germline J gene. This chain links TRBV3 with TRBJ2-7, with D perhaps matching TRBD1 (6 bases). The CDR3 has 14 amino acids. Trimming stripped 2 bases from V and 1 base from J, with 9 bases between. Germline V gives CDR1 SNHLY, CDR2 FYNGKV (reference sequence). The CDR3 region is CASSLRDNSYEQYF. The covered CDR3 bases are TGTGCCAGCAGCTTAAGGGACAATTCCTATGAACAGTAC.

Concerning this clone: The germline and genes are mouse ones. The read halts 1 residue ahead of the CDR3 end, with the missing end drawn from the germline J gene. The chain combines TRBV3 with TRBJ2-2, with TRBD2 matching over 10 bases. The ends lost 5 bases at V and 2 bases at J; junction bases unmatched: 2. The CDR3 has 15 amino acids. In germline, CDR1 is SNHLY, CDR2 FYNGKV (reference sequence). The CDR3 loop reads CASSETGGNTGQLYF. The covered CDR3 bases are TGTGCCAGCAGCGAGACTGGGGGGAACACCGGGCAGCTCTAC.

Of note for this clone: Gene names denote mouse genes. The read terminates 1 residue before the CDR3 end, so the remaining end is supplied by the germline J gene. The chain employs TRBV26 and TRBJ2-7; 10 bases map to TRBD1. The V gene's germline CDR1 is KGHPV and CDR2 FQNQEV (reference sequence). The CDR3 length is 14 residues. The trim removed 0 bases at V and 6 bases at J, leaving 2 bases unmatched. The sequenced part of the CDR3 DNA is TGTGCCAGCAGTCTGTCCGGGACAGGGGTTGAACAGTAC. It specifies CASSLSGTGVEQY. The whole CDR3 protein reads CASSLSGTGVEQYF. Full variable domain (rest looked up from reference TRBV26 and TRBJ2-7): NSKVIQTPRYLVKGQGQKAKMRCIPEKGHPVVFWYQQNKNNEFKFLINFQNQEVLQQIDMTEKRFSAECPSNSPCSLEIQSSEAGDSALYLCASSLSGTGVEQYFGPGTRLTVL.

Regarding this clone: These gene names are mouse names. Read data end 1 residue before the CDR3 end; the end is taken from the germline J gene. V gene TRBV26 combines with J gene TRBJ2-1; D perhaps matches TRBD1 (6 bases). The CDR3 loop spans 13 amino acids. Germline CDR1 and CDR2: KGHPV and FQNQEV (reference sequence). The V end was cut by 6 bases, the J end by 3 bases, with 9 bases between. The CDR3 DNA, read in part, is TGTGCCAGCAGACGGGACATCTATGCTGAGCAGTTC. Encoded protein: CASRRDIYAEQF. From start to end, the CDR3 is CASRRDIYAEQFF.

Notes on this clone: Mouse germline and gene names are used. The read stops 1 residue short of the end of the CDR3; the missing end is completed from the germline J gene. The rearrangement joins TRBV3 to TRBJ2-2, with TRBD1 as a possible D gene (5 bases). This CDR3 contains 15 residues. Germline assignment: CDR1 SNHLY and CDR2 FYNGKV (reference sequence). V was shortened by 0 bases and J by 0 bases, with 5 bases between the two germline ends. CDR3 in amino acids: CASSLAGANTGQLYF. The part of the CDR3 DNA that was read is TGTGCCAGCAGCTTAGCAGGGGCAAACACCGGGCAGCTCTAC. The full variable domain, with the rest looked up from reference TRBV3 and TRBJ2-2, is GPKVLQIPSHQIIDMGQMVTLNCDPVSNHLYFYWYKQILGQQMEFLVNFYNGKVMEKSKLFKDQFSVERPDGSYFTLKIQPTALEDSAVYFCASSLAGANTGQLYFGEGSKLTVL.

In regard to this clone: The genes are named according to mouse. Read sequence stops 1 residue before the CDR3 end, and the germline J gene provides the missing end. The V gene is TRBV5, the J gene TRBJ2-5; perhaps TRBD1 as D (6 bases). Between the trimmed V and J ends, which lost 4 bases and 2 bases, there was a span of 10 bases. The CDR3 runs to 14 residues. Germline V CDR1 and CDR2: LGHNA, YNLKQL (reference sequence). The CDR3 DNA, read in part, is TGTGCCAGCAGCCCTCGGGACATCCAAGACACCCAGTAC. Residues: CASSPRDIQDTQY. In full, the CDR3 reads CASSPRDIQDTQYF.

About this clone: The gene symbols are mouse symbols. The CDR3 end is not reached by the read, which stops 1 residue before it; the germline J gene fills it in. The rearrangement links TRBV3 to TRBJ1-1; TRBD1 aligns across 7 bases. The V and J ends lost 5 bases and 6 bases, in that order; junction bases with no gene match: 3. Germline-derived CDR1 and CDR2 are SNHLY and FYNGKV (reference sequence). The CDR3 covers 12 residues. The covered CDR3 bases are TGTGCCAGCAGCCCACAGGGGTCAGAAGTCTTC. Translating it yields CASSPQGSEVF. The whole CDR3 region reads CASSPQGSEVFF.

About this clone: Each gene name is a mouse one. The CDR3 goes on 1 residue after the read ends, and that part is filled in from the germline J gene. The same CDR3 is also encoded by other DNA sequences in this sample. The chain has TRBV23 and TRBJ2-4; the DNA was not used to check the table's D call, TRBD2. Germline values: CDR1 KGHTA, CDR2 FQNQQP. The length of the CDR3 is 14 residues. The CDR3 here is CSSSQTGGQNTLYF. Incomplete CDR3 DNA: TGCTCCAGCAGTCAAACGGGGGGGCAAAACACCTTGTAC.

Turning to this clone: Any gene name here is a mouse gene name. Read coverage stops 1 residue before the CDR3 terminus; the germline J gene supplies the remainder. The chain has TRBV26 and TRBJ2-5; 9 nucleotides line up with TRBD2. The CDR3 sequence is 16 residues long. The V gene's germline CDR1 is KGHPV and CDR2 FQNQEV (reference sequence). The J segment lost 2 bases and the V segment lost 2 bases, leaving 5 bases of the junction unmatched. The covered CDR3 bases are TGTGCCAGCAGTCTGGGTGGGGGGGCGTTCCAAGACACCCAGTAC. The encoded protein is CASSLGGGAFQDTQY. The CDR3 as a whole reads CASSLGGGAFQDTQYF.

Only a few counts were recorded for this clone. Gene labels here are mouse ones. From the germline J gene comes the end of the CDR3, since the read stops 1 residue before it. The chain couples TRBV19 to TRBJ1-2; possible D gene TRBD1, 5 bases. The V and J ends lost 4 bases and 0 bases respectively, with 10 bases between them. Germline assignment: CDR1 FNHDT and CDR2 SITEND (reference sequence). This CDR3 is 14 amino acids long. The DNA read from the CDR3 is TGTGCCAGCAGTGGGGGGAGGGCAAACTCCGACTACACC. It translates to CASSGGRANSDYT. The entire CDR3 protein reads CASSGGRANSDYTF.

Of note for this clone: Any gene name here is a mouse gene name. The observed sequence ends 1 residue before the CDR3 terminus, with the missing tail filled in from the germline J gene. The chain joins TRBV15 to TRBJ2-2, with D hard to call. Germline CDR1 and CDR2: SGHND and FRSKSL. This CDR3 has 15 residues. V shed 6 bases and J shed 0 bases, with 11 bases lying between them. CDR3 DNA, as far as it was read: TGTGCCAGCAGCCACGGCAGCGCAAACACCGGGCAGCTCTAC. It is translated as CASSHGSANTGQLY. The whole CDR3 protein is CASSHGSANTGQLYF. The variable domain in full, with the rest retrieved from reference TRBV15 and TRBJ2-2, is DAGVTQTPRHEVAEKGQTIILKCEPVSGHNDLFWYRQTKIQGLELLSYFRSKSLMEDGGAFKDRFKAEMLNSSFSTLKIQPTEPKDSAVYLCASSHGSANTGQLYFGEGSKLTVL.

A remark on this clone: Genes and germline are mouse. The CDR3 sequence: CASSLIGGTEVFF. Incomplete CDR3 DNA: TGTGCCAGCAGTCTGATAGGGGGCACAGAAGTCTTC. The rearrangement joins TRBV26 to TRBJ1-1; possibly TRBD1 for D (6 bases). The missing CDR3 end, 1 residue past where the read stops, is filled in from the germline J gene. The CDR3 is made up of 13 amino acids. From germline, CDR1 is KGHPV and CDR2 FQNQEV (reference sequence). The V and J ends lost 2 bases and 4 bases respectively, with 8 bases between them.

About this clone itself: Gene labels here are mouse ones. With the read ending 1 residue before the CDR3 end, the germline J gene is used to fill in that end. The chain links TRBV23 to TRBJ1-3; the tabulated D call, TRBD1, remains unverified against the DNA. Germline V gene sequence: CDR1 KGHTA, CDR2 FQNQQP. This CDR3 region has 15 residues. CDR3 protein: CSSSQSQDSGNTLYF. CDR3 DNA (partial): TGCTCCAGCAGTCAGTCTCAGGATTCTGGAAATACGCTCTAT.

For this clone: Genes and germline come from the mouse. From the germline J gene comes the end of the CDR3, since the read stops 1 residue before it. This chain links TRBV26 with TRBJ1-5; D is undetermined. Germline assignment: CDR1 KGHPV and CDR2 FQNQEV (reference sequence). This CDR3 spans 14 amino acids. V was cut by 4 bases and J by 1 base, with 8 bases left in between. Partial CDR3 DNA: TGTGCCAGCAGTCCTAGGCAAAACAACCAGGCTCCGCTT. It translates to CASSPRQNNQAPL. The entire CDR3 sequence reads CASSPRQNNQAPLF.

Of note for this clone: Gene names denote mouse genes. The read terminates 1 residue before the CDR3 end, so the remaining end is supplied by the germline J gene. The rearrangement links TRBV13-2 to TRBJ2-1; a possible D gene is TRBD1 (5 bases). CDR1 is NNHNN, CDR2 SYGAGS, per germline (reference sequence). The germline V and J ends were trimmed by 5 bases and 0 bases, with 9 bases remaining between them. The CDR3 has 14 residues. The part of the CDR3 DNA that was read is TGTGCCAGCGGCCCGAGGGGTAACTATGCTGAGCAGTTC. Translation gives CASGPRGNYAEQF. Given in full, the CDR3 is CASGPRGNYAEQFF.

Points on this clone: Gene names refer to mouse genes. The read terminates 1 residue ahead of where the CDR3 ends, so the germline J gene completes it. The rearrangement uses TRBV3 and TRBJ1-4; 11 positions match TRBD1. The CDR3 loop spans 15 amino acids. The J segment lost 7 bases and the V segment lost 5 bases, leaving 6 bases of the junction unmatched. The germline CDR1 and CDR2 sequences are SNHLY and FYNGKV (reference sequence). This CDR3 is CASSLRTGGGERLFF. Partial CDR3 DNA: TGTGCCAGCAGCCTTCGGACAGGGGGCGGCGAAAGATTATTT.

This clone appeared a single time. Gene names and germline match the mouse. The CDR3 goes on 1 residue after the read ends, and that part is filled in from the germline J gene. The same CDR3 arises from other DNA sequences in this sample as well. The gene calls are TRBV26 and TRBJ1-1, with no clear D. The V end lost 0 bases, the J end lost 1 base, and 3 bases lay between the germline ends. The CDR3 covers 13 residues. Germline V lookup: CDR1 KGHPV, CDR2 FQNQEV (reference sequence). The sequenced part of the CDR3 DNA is TGTGCCAGCAGTCTGTCGGGGAACACAGAAGTCTTC. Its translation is CASSLSGNTEVF. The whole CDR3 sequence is CASSLSGNTEVFF.

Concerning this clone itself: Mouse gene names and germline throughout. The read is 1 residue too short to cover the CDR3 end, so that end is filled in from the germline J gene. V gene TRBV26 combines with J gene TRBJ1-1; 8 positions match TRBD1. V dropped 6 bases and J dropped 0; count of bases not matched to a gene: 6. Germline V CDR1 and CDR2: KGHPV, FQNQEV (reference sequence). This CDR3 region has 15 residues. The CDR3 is CASSPQQGANTEVFF. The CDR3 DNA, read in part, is TGTGCCAGCAGCCCCCAACAGGGGGCAAACACAGAAGTCTTC. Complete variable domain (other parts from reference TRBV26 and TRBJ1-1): NSKVIQTPRYLVKGQGQKAKMRCIPEKGHPVVFWYQQNKNNEFKFLINFQNQEVLQQIDMTEKRFSAECPSNSPCSLEIQSSEAGDSALYLCASSPQQGANTEVFFGKGTRLTVV.

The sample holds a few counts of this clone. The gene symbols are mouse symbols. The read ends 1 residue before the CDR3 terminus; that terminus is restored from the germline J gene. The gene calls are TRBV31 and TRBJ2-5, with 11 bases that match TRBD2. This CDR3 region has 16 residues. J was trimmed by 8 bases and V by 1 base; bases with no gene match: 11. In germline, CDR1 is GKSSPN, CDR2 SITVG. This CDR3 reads CAWSPSNWGGGGTQYF. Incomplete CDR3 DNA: TGTGCCTGGAGTCCCTCAAACTGGGGGGGCGGCGGCACCCAGTAC.

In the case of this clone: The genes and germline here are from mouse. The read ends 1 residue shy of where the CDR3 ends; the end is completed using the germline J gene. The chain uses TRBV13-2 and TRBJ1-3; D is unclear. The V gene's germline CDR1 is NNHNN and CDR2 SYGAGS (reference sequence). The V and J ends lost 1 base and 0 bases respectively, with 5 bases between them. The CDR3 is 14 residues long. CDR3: CASGDYNSGNTLYF. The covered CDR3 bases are TGTGCCAGCGGTGATTACAATTCTGGAAATACGCTCTAT.

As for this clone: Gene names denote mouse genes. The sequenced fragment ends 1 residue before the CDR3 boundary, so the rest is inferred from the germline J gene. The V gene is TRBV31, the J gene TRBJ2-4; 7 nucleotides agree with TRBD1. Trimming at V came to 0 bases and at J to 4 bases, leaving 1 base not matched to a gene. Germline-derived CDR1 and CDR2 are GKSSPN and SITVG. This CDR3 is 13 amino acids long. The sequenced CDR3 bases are TGTGCCTGGAGTCTGACAGGGAAAAACACCTTGTAC. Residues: CAWSLTGKNTLY. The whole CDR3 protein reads CAWSLTGKNTLYF.

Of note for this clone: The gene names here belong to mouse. CDR3 bases read: TGTGCCAGCAGCTTAGGCCCTGGGCAAGACACCCAGTAC. Its protein is CASSLGPGQDTQY. The full CDR3 protein reads CASSLGPGQDTQYF. The chain is built from TRBV3 and TRBJ2-5, with a tentative D call TRBD2 (5 bases). Read data end 1 residue before the CDR3 end; the end is taken from the germline J gene. Per germline, CDR1 SNHLY and CDR2 FYNGKV (reference sequence). The V end was cut by 1 base, the J end by 3 bases, with 8 bases between. This CDR3 is built from 14 residues.

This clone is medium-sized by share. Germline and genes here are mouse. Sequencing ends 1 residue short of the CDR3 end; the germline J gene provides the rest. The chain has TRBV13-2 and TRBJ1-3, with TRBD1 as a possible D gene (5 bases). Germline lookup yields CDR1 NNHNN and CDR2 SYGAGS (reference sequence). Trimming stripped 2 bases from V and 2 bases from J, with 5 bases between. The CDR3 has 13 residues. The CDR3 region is CASGDRAGNTLYF. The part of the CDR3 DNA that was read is TGTGCCAGCGGTGACAGGGCTGGAAATACGCTCTAT.

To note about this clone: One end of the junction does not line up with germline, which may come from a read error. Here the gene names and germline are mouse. Partial CDR3 DNA: TGTGCCAGCCCTCTCAGGGGGAGAAATCAAAACACCTTGTAC. As protein: CASPLRGRNQNTLY. The entire CDR3 protein is CASPLRGRNQNTLYF. The chain is built from TRBV12-1 and TRBJ2-4; TRBD1 matches at 7 bases. The read gets to within 1 residue of the CDR3 end, and the germline J gene fills in the rest. There are 15 residues in the CDR3. CDR1 is SGHSN and CDR2 is HYEKVE in the germline V gene. The full variable domain, its missing parts supplied by reference TRBV12-1 and TRBJ2-4, is DSGVVQSPRHIIKEKGGRSVLTCIPISGHSNVVWYQQTLGKELKFLIQHYEKVERDKGFLPSRFSVQQFDDYHSEMNMSALELEDSAMYFCASPLRGRNQNTLYFGAGTRLSVL.

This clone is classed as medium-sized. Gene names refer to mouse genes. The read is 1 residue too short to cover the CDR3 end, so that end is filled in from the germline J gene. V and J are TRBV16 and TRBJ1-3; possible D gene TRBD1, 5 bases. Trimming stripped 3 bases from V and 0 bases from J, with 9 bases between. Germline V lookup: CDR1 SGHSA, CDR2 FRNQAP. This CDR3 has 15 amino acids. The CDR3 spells CASSFQGLSGNTLYF. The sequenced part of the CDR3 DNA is TGTGCAAGCAGCTTCCAGGGCCTTTCTGGAAATACGCTCTAT.

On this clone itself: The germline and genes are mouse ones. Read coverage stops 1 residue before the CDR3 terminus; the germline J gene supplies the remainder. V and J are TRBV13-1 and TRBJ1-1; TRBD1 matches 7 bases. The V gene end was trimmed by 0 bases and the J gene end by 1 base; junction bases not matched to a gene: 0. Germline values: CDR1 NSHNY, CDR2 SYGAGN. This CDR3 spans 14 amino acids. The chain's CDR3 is CASSDDRGNTEVFF. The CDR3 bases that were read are TGTGCCAGCAGTGATGACAGGGGGAACACAGAAGTCTTC.